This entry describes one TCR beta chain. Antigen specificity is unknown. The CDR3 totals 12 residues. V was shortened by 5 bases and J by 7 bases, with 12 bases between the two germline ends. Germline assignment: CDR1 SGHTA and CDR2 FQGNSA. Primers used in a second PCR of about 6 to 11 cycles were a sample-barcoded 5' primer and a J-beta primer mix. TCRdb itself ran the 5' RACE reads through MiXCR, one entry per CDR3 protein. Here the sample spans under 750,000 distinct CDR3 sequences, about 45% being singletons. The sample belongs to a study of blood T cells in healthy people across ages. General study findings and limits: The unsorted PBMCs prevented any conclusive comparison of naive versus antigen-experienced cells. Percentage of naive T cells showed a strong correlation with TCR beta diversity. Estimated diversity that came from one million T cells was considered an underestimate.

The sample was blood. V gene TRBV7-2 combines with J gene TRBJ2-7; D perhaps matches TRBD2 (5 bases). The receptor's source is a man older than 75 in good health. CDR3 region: CASSGLYNEQYF. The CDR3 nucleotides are TGTGCCAGCAGCGGACTGTACAATGAGCAGTACTTC.